The rows below give T cell receptor beta chains drawn from one sample of a study of cytomegalovirus exposure and HLA in healthy donors. The table came from immunoSEQ multiplex PCR; TCRdb's copy has only in-frame clones and leaves some out. The sample lists around 90,000 clones, 86% seen once, with around a tenth in the top ten. Sequencing was done on a sample of PBMCs. These receptors came from a man in his thirties or forties in good health and CMV-seropositive. Both conserved end residues are part of each CDR3.

TRBV18	CASSISGVTDTQYF
TRBV7-9	CASSPYSEQYF
TRBV7-9	CASSPGGGLSSEDFF
TRBV27	CASSLSKTSGLTGELFF
TRBV5-1	CASRGLDRSSYEQYF
TRBV6-1	CASSDRAGGYNEQFF
TRBV10-3	CAINTGGRETQYF
TRBV18	CASSPSRDRVPYGYTF
TRBV7-9	CASSLYDSYNEQFF
TRBV6-1	CASTWGGSGNYGYTF
TRBV7-2	CASSLGVSSSGAYEQYF
TRBV6-1	CASSERTGNQPQHF
TRBV27	CASSLRGAQPQHF
TRBV2	CATTGGGGKLFF
TRBV9	CASSVEYGELFF
TRBV19	CASSIPGKYEQYF
TRBV10-3	CAISPRSGTNTGELFF
TRBV6-1	CASRAGIGTDTQYF
TRBV6-5	CASSSQTGAEQYF
TRBV6-1	CASSEGAGGQEAQYF
TRBV4-1	CASSQDRDRFNNEQFF
TRBV7-7	CASSLGTGHTDTQYF
TRBV7-2	CASSLQFFPTGELFF
TRBV19	CASSPRGGRRYEQYF
TRBV19	CASSMVTDFNTEAFF
TRBV5-1	CASSLRGDQPQHF
TRBV19	CASSITGGTNYGYTF
TRBV9	CASSVDGPGDTGELFF
TRBV9	CASSVAGSTDTQYF
TRBV14	CASSRGQGSSYNEQFF
TRBV13	CASSLEGLSYNEQFF